These T cell receptor beta chains were read from a single sample in a study of blood T cell repertoires in COVID-19. The protocol was immunoSEQ multiplex PCR, while the TCRdb copy is restricted to in-frame clones and leaves out a portion. The table has some 48,000 clones, over 85% seen once. Sequences were obtained from peripheral blood. Receptors originate from a man in his 60s with COVID-19, enrolled during active disease. Each CDR3 is given with its conserved first and last residue. Fields, in order: V gene, D gene, J gene, clone size, CDR3 length, CDR3 DNA, CDR3 protein. The D gene is left open where the match is weak. Rows give clone size only sometimes, using once, few, many, or a class for an expanded clone.

v_call: TRBV7-9
d_call: -
j_call: TRBJ1-2
clone_size: -
cdr3_length: 13
cdr3_nt: TGTGCCAGCTTGGGAGGGTACCTCTATGGCTACACCTTC
cdr3_aa: CASLGGYLYGYTF

v_call: TRBV18
d_call: -
j_call: TRBJ2-2
clone_size: -
cdr3_length: 13
cdr3_nt: TGTGCCAGCTCACCCGATCAGGCCGGGGAGCTGTTTTTT
cdr3_aa: CASSPDQAGELFF

v_call: TRBV5-4
d_call: -
j_call: TRBJ2-7
clone_size: few
cdr3_length: 13
cdr3_nt: TGTGCCAGCAGCTTGGGAAGTAGCGGCGAGCAGTACTTC
cdr3_aa: CASSLGSSGEQYF

v_call: TRBV28
d_call: -
j_call: TRBJ2-4
clone_size: -
cdr3_length: 14
cdr3_nt: TGTGCCAGCAGTTTATCCGGGGCCAAAAACATTCAGTACTTC
cdr3_aa: CASSLSGAKNIQYF

v_call: TRBV5-5
d_call: -
j_call: TRBJ2-7
clone_size: -
cdr3_length: 14
cdr3_nt: TGTGCCAGCAGTAGTAGGAGGGATACCTACGAGCAGTACTTC
cdr3_aa: CASSSRRDTYEQYF

v_call: TRBV3-1/TRBV3-2
d_call: -
j_call: TRBJ1-4
clone_size: -
cdr3_length: 16
cdr3_nt: TGTGCCAGCAGCCGATCGATGGGGGGGCTCAATGAAAAACTGTTTTTT
cdr3_aa: CASSRSMGGLNEKLFF

v_call: TRBV2
d_call: -
j_call: TRBJ1-1
clone_size: -
cdr3_length: 13
cdr3_nt: TGTGCCAGCAGTGTAGAGTCGAACACTGAAGCTTTCTTT
cdr3_aa: CASSVESNTEAFF

v_call: TRBV4-1
d_call: -
j_call: TRBJ2-7
clone_size: -
cdr3_length: 15
cdr3_nt: TGCGCCAGCAGCCAAGCTCCAGGGGCGCCATACGAGCAGTACTTC
cdr3_aa: CASSQAPGAPYEQYF

v_call: TRBV7-2
d_call: TRBD1
j_call: TRBJ2-3
clone_size: -
cdr3_length: 14
cdr3_nt: TGTGCCAGCAGCTCTAACAGGGGCCCAGATACGCAGTATTTT
cdr3_aa: CASSSNRGPDTQYF

v_call: TRBV3-1/TRBV3-2
d_call: TRBD1
j_call: TRBJ2-7
clone_size: few
cdr3_length: 16
cdr3_nt: TGTGCCAGCAGCCCCCATACGCGGACAGGGATGAACGAGCAGTACTTC
cdr3_aa: CASSPHTRTGMNEQYF

v_call: TRBV21-1
d_call: -
j_call: TRBJ2-7
clone_size: -
cdr3_length: 15
cdr3_nt: TGTGCCAGCAGCAAAGGGAGCGGTACCCCCCCCGAGCAGTACTTC
cdr3_aa: CASSKGSGTPPEQYF

v_call: TRBV7-9
d_call: -
j_call: TRBJ2-7
clone_size: few
cdr3_length: 14
cdr3_nt: TGTGCCAGCAGCCTTAGCGGGACAGTCTACGAGCAGTACTTC
cdr3_aa: CASSLSGTVYEQYF

v_call: TRBV11-3
d_call: TRBD1
j_call: TRBJ2-2
clone_size: -
cdr3_length: 16
cdr3_nt: TGTGCCAGCAGTTTCCGGACAGGGCGTAGCACCGGGGAGCTGTTTTTT
cdr3_aa: CASSFRTGRSTGELFF

v_call: TRBV9
d_call: -
j_call: TRBJ2-5
clone_size: -
cdr3_length: 15
cdr3_nt: TGTGCCAGCAGCGTTTGGGACACAAACCAAGAGACCCAGTACTTC
cdr3_aa: CASSVWDTNQETQYF

v_call: TRBV5-1
d_call: -
j_call: TRBJ2-1
clone_size: -
cdr3_length: 15
cdr3_nt: TGCGCCAGCAGCTTGGGACAGAGCGTGAAGAATGAGCAGTTCTTC
cdr3_aa: CASSLGQSVKNEQFF

v_call: TRBV13
d_call: TRBD1
j_call: TRBJ2-1
clone_size: -
cdr3_length: 20
cdr3_nt: TGTGCCAGCAGCCCAATGCAACGTTATATAGGACAGGGGGCGGAGGATGAGCAGTTCTTC
cdr3_aa: CASSPMQRYIGQGAEDEQFF